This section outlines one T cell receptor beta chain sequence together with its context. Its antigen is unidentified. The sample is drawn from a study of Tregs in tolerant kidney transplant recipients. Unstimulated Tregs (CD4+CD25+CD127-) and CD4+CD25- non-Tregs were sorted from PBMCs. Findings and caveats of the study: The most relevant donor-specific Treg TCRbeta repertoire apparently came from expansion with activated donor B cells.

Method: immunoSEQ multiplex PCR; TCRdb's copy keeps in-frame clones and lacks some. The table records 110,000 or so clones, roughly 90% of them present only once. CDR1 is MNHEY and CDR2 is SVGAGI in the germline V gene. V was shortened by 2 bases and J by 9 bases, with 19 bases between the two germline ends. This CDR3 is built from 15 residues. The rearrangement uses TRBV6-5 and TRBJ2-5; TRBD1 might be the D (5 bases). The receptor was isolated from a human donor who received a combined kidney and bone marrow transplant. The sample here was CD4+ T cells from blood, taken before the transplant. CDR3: CASSYAPSGQLAQYF. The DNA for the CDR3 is TGTGCCAGCAGTTACGCCCCCTCCGGACAATTAGCCCAGTACTTC.